This T cell receptor (beta chain) comes out of a study of metastatic and nonmetastatic thyroid tumors. No treatment of any kind had been given to any patient before thyroid surgery. The CDR3 is 17 amino acids. Deletions cut 5 bases from V and 6 bases from J, with 22 bases between. Looked up from germline, CDR1 is MNHEY and CDR2 is SMNVEV (reference sequence). TCRdb re-clonotyped the PCR reads through MiXCR. The sample holds about 40,000 clones, roughly 10% seen once. There are many counts of this clone. The sequence came from a female donor with papillary thyroid cancer or a benign thyroid nodule (not recorded which). Some clones in this sample may be carry-over from other donors' samples. Sequenced input: blood. V usage is TRBV27 and J usage is TRBJ2-2, with D perhaps matching TRBD1 (6 bases). As DNA, the CDR3 is TGTGCCAGCAGTCTAGGGGGACCGAATTCTATCGCCGGGGAGCTGTTTTTT. Protein sequence: CASSLGGPNSIAGELFF.